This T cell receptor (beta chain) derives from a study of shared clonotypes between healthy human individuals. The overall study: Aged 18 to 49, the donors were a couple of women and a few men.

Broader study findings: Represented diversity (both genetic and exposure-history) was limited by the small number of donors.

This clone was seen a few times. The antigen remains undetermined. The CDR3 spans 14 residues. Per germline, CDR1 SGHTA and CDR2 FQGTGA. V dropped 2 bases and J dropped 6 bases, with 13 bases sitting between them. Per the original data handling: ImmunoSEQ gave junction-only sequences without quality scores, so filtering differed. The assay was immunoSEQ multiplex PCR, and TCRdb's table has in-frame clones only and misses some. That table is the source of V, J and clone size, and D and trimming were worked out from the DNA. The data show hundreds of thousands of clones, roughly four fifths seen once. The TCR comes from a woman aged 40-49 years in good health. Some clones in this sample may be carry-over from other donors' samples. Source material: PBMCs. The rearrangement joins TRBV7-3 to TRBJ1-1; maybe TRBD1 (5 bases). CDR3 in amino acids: CASSLFGGDPEAFF. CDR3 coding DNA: TGTGCCAGCAGCTTATTTGGGGGGGACCCTGAAGCTTTCTTT.